Listed below are T cell receptor beta chains from one sample, sequenced in a study of cytomegalovirus exposure and HLA in healthy donors. Here immunoSEQ multiplex PCR was the method, and the copy in TCRdb shows in-frame clones only, minus some. The table records under 200,000 clones, roughly 80% of them present only once. Source material: PBMCs. The receptors were gathered from a male donor in good health and CMV-seronegative. Each CDR3 is given with its conserved first and last residue. The D gene is left open where the match is weak. Where a row states a size, it is once, few, many or the class of an expanded clone; other rows omit it.

d_call	clone_size	v_call	j_call	cdr3_aa	cdr3_nt
-	-	TRBV2	TRBJ2-7	CASMRARATTYEQYF	TGTGCCAGCATGCGGGCGAGGGCCACGACATACGAGCAGTACTTC
TRBD1	-	TRBV5-1	TRBJ2-5	CASSLVGQGMETQYF	TGCGCCAGCAGCTTGGTAGGACAGGGGATGGAGACCCAGTACTTC
TRBD1	-	TRBV5-4	TRBJ2-5	CASSLPGQSRETQYF	TGTGCCAGCAGCCTACCGGGACAGTCCCGAGAGACCCAGTACTTC
-	-	TRBV6-6	TRBJ2-6	CGAGANVLTF	TGCGGGGCTGGGGCCAACGTCCTGACTTTC
-	-	TRBV6-5	TRBJ1-3	CASRTGGAGNTIYF	TGTGCCAGCAGAACGGGGGGCGCTGGAAACACCATATATTTT
TRBD2	-	TRBV11-3	TRBJ2-1	CASSPERGGFNEQFF	TGTGCCAGCAGCCCCGAGCGGGGGGGCTTTAATGAGCAGTTCTTC
-	-	TRBV6-5	TRBJ2-3	CAIPPRFSTDTQYF	TGTGCCATCCCCCCTAGGTTTAGCACAGATACGCAGTATTTT
-	-	TRBV7-2	TRBJ1-5	CASSLQGPQPQHF	TGTGCCAGCAGCTTACAGGGTCCTCAGCCCCAGCATTTT
TRBD2	-	TRBV27	TRBJ2-3	CASSSSPAGGGNGDTQYF	TGTGCCAGCAGTTCTTCTCCTGCCGGCGGGGGAAATGGAGATACGCAGTATTTT
-	-	TRBV27	TRBJ1-1	CASAYFSNTEAFF	TGTGCCAGCGCCTATTTTTCGAACACTGAAGCTTTCTTT
-	-	TRBV6-1	TRBJ2-5	CASSMVAAQETQYF	TGTGCCAGCAGTATGGTAGCGGCCCAAGAGACCCAGTACTTC
TRBD2	-	TRBV11-2	TRBJ2-5	CASSLVSRGGRETQYF	TGTGCCAGCAGCTTAGTTTCGCGGGGGGGCCGAGAGACCCAGTACTTC
-	-	TRBV27	TRBJ1-1	CASSPAGGGEAFF	TGTGCCAGCAGTCCCGCCGGGGGGGGTGAAGCTTTCTTT
-	-	TRBV7-7	TRBJ2-1	CASSPRLYNEQFF	TGTGCCAGCAGCCCGCGCCTCTACAATGAGCAGTTCTTC
TRBD1	-	TRBV25-1	TRBJ1-2	CASSEWLGQGAEGYTF	TGTGCCAGCAGTGAATGGCTAGGACAGGGGGCGGAGGGCTACACCTTC
-	-	TRBV9	TRBJ1-2	CASSSPGVAGYGYTF	TGTGCCAGCAGCTCCCCCGGGGTCGCTGGGTATGGCTACACCTTC
TRBD1	-	TRBV10-3	TRBJ1-1	CAIRSRGTEAFF	TGTGCCATCAGGAGCAGGGGGACTGAAGCTTTCTTT
-	once	TRBV6-6	TRBJ1-6	CASSYSLGVGNSPLHF	TGTGCCAGCAGTTACTCGTTAGGGGTGGGAAATTCACCCCTCCACTTT
TRBD1	-	TRBV4-3	TRBJ1-5	CASSHTTGDQPQHF	TGCGCCAGCAGCCACACCACAGGGGACCAGCCCCAGCATTTT
TRBD1	-	TRBV6-5	TRBJ1-5	CASNLGQGNQPQHF	TGTGCCAGCAACCTGGGACAGGGAAATCAGCCCCAGCATTTT
TRBD1	-	TRBV5-5	TRBJ1-4	CASSKGQGNEKLFF	TGTGCCAGCAGCAAGGGACAGGGGAATGAAAAACTGTTTTTT
-	-	TRBV6-5	TRBJ2-2	CASSFTDSNTGELFF	TGTGCCAGCAGTTTCACGGACTCGAACACCGGGGAGCTGTTTTTT
-	-	TRBV7-2	TRBJ2-3	CASSLVTVIDTQYF	TGTGCCAGCAGCTTAGTAACGGTGATAGATACGCAGTATTTT
-	-	TRBV25-1	TRBJ1-6	CASSEQGGGGSVYSPLHF	TGTGCCAGCAGTGAACAAGGAGGTGGGGGGTCGGTATATTCACCCCTCCACTTT
TRBD1	-	TRBV7-9	TRBJ1-1	CASSLRSQGAARNTEAFF	TGTGCCAGCAGCTTACGGTCTCAGGGGGCGGCTAGAAACACTGAAGCTTTCTTT
-	-	TRBV18	TRBJ2-3	CASSPPRVDTQYF	TGTGCCAGCTCACCACCCAGGGTTGATACGCAGTATTTT
-	-	TRBV6-5	TRBJ2-3	CASSPGSTDTQYF	TGTGCCAGCAGTCCAGGGAGCACAGATACGCAGTATTTT
TRBD1	few	TRBV6-1	TRBJ1-1	CASRFPGQGPEAFF	TGTGCCAGCAGATTTCCGGGACAGGGCCCTGAAGCTTTCTTT
TRBD1	once	TRBV10-3	TRBJ2-7	CAISQGADYEQYF	TGTGCCATCAGTCAGGGGGCTGACTACGAGCAGTACTTC
-	-	TRBV7-2	TRBJ1-1	CASSRVTEAFF	TGTGCCAGCAGCCGCGTTACTGAAGCTTTCTTT
TRBD1	few	TRBV7-9	TRBJ2-3	CASSLGDRDTQYF	TGTGCCAGCAGCTTAGGGGACAGAGATACGCAGTATTTT
-	-	TRBV27	TRBJ1-6	CASSFGLGLQNSPLHF	TGTGCCAGCAGTTTCGGTTTGGGACTGCAAAATTCACCCCTCCACTTT
TRBD2	-	TRBV6-6	TRBJ2-1	CASSYSGGGASNEQFF	TGTGCCAGCAGTTACTCGGGCGGGGGGGCCTCAAATGAGCAGTTCTTC
TRBD1	-	TRBV9	TRBJ2-6	CASSYPDRMASGANVLTF	TGTGCCAGCAGCTATCCGGACAGGATGGCCTCTGGGGCCAACGTCCTGACTTTC
-	-	TRBV20-1	TRBJ1-2	CSATRDYGYTF	TGCAGTGCTACCAGGGACTATGGCTACACCTTC
TRBD1	-	TRBV6-6	TRBJ2-3	CASRPWDRGTDTQYF	TGTGCCAGCAGACCCTGGGACAGGGGCACAGATACGCAGTATTTT
TRBD1	-	TRBV4-2	TRBJ2-7	CASSQDSGQAGYEQYF	TGTGCCAGCAGCCAAGATTCAGGACAGGCGGGCTACGAGCAGTACTTC
-	-	TRBV5-5	TRBJ1-1	CASSLLVNTEAFF	TGTGCCAGCAGCTTATTAGTGAACACTGAAGCTTTCTTT
-	-	TRBV11-2	TRBJ2-2	CASSLGGTGELFF	TGTGCCAGCAGCTTAGGAGGGACCGGGGAGCTGTTTTTT
-	-	TRBV12-1	TRBJ2-3	CASSFDVRAPRSTDTQYF	TGTGCCAGCAGCTTTGACGTGCGGGCCCCTCGAAGCACAGATACGCAGTATTTT